What follows are 3 T cell receptor beta chains derived from one specimen sequenced in a study of tumor-infiltrating lymphocytes in oesophageal squamous cell carcinoma. TCRdb analysed the PCR reads with MiXCR anew, one entry per CDR3 protein. The table lists under 15,000 distinct CDR3 sequences, 54% of them singletons, with around a third in the top ten. Sequencing was done on a sample of esophageal tumor tissue. These TCRs come from a male donor with esophageal squamous cell carcinoma.

The rearrangement links TRBV12-3 or TRBV12-4 to TRBJ2-4; D is possibly TRBD1 or TRBD2 (5 bases each). The CDR3 extends over 14 amino acids. Trimming pared 7 bases from V and 6 bases from J, leaving 16 bases between. The CDR3 protein is CASNSPQGPNIQYF. In nucleotides, the CDR3 is TGTGCCAGCAACTCTCCCCAGGGACCAAACATTCAGTACTTC.

The J gene is TRBJ2-3, the V gene TRBV7-9; tentative D call: TRBD1 (6 bases). The DNA end is more similar to TRBJ2-1, so the J call may be wrong. The germline gives CDR1 SEHNR, CDR2 FQNEAQ (reference sequence). The CDR3 runs 13 residues. The CDR3 protein is CASSLGHNNEQFF. Written as DNA, the CDR3 is TGTGCCAGCAGCTTGGGACATAACAATGAGCAGTTCTTC.

Relative to its sample, this clonotype is medium-sized (0.01 to 0.1%). V and J are TRBV6-6 and TRBJ2-1; D gene ambiguous. The CDR3 runs 14 residues. Looked up from germline, CDR1 is MNHNY and CDR2 is SVGAGI (reference sequence). Trimming removed 0 bases from V and 5 bases from J, with 8 bases in between. CDR3 loop: CASSYSGSHNEQFF. CDR3 nucleotides: TGTGCCAGCAGTTACTCAGGTTCCCACAATGAGCAGTTCTTC.